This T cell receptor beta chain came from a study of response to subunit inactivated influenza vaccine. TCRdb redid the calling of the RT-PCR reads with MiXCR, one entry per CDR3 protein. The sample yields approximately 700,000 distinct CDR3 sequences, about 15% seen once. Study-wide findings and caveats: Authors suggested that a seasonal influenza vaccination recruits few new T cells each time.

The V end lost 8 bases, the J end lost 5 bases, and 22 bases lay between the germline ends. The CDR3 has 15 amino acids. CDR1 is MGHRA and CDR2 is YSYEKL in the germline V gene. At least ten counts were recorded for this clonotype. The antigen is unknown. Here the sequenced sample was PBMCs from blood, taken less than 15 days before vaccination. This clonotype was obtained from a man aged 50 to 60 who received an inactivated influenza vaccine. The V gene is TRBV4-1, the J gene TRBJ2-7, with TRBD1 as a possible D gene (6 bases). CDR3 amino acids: CASLNPETGSNEQYF. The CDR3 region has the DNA TGCGCCAGCCTAAACCCCGAGACAGGATCTAACGAGCAGTACTTC.